This TCR beta chain appears in the sequencing data of a study of beta chain features in type 1 diabetes. Points from the study as a whole: Moderately but significantly shorter TCRB CDR3s were found in Type 1 diabetes patients in all four CD4+ subsets.

A remark on this clone: Antigen: not known.

Expressed TCRB transcripts were sequenced because the entire RNA isolate underwent reverse transcription. Using immunoSEQ multiplex PCR, the repertoire was profiled, and TCRdb retains in-frame clones only, with some absent. The sample lists hundreds of thousands of clones; roughly 13% were seen once. The CDR3 covers 14 residues. Trimming shortened V by 5 bases and J by 7 bases, and 17 bases separated the two germline ends. The germline V gene has CDR1 ENHRY and CDR2 SYGVKD. The clonotype originates from a man aged 18-30 years with type 1 diabetes. The chain uses TRBV10-3 and TRBJ1-2; no definite D call. Sequenced sample: naive CD4+ T cells from blood. This CDR3 is CAISRLDDLGGYTF. The CDR3 DNA reads TGTGCCATCAGTCGACTTGACGACCTGGGTGGCTACACCTTC.